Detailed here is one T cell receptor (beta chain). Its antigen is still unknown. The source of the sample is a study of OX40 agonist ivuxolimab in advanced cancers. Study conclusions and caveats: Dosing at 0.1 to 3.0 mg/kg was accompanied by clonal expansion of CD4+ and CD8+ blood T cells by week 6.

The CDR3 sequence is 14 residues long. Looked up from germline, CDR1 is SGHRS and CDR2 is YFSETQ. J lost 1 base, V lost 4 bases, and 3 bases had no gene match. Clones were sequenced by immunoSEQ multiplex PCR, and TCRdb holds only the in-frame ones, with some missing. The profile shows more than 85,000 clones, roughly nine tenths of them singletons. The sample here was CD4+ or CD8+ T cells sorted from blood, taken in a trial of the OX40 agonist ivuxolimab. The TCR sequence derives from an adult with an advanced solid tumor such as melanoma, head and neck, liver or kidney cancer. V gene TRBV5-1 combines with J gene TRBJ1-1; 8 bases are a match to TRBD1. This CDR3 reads CASSTDRANTEAFF. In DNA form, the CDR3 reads TGCGCCAGCAGCACGGACAGGGCGAACACTGAAGCTTTCTTT.